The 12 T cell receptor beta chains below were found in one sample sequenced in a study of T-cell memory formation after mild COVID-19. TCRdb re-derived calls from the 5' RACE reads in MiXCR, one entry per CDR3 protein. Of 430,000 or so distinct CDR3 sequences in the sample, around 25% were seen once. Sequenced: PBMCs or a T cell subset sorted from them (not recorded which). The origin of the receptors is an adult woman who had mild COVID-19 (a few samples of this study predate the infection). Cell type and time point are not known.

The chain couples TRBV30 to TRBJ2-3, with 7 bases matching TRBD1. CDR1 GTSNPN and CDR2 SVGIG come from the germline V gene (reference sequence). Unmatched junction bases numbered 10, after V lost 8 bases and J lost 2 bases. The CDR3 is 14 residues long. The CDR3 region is CATSGGQSTDTQYF. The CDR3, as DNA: TGTGCCACCTCAGGGGGACAGTCCACAGATACGCAGTATTTT.

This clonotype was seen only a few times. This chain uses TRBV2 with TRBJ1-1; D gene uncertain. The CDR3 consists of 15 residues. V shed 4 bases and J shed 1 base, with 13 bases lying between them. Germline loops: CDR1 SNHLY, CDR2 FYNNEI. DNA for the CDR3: TGTGCCAGCAGTGCCGTTTTGCGCAGGAACACTGAAGCTTTCTTT. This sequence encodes CASSAVLRRNTEAFF.

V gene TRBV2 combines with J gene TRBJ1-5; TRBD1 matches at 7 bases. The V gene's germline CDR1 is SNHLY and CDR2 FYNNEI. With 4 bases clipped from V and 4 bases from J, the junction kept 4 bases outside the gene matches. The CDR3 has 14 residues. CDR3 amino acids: CASSALQGNQPQHF. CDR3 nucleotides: TGTGCCAGCAGTGCCTTACAGGGGAATCAGCCCCAGCATTTT. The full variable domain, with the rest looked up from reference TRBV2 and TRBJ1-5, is EPEVTQTPSHQVTQMGQEVILRCVPISNHLYFYWYRQILGQKVEFLVSFYNNEISEKSEIFDDQFSVERPDGSNFTLKIRSTKLEDSAMYFCASSALQGNQPQHFGDGTRLSIL.

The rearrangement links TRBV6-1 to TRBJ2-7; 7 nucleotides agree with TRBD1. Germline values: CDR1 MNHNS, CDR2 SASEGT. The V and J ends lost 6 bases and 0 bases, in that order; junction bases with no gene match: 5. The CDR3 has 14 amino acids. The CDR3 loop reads CASRATGSSYEQYF. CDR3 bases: TGTGCCAGCAGAGCGACAGGGAGCTCCTACGAGCAGTACTTC.

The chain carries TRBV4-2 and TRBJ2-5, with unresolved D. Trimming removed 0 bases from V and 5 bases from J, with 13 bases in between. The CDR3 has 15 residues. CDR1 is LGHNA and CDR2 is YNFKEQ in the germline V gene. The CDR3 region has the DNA TGTGCCAGCAGCCAAGATCTCGGGTTGCTGGAGACCCAGTACTTC. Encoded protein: CASSQDLGLLETQYF.

The CDR3 nucleotides are TGTGCCACCAGCACCCAGGGAGTCGATTATGAAAAACTGTTTTTT. This sequence encodes CATSTQGVDYEKLFF. The chain uses TRBV15 and TRBJ1-4, with a weak D call TRBD1 (5 bases). Germline V gene lookup returns CDR1 LNHNV and CDR2 YYDKDF (reference sequence). Trimming left V 4 bases short and J 6 bases short, with 15 bases between. The CDR3 totals 15 residues.

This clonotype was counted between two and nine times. In DNA form, the CDR3 reads TGTGCCAGCAGCCAAAAATACGAGATTTACAATGAGCAGTTCTTC. This gives the protein CASSQKYEIYNEQFF. This chain joins TRBV7-9 and TRBJ2-1; D is uncertain. The CDR3 is 15 amino acids. The V gene's germline CDR1 is SEHNR and CDR2 FQNEAQ (reference sequence). V was clipped by 5 bases and J by 4 bases, with 15 bases between them.

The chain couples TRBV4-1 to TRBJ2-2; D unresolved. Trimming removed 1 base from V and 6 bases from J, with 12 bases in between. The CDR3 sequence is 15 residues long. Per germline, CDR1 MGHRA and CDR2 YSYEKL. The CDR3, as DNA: TGCGCCAGCAGCCAAGCTCAGTCTGTGCCCGGGGAGCTGTTTTTT. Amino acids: CASSQAQSVPGELFF.

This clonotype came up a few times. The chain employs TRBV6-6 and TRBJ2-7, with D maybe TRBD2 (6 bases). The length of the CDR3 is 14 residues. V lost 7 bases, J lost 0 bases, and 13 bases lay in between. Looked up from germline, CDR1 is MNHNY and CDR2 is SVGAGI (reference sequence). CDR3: CASTIAENSYEQYF. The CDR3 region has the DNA TGTGCCAGCACCATAGCGGAAAACTCCTACGAGCAGTACTTC.

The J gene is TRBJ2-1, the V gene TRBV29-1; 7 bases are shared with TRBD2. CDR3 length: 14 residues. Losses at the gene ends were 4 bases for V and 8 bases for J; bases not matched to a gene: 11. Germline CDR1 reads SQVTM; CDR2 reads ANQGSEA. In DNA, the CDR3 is TGCAGCGTTGGTCAAAGACTAGCTAACCATGAGCAGTTCTTC. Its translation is CSVGQRLANHEQFF.

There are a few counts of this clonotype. The CDR3 sequence is CASSHISGTAPDNEQFF. The CDR3 DNA sequence: TGTGCCAGCAGCCATATAAGCGGGACTGCCCCGGACAATGAGCAGTTCTTC. The chain links TRBV14 to TRBJ2-1, with 7 bases fitting TRBD2. V lost 3 bases to trimming and J lost 5 bases; unmatched junction nucleotides: 13. The CDR3 loop spans 17 amino acids. Germline CDR1 is SGHDN and CDR2 is FVKESK.

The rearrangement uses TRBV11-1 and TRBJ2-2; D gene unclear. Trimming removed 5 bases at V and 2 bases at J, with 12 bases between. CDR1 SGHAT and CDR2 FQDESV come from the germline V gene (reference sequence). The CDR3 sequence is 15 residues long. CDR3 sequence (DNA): TGTGCCAGCAGCCCACAAGCCTCCAACACCGGGGAGCTGTTTTTT. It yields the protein CASSPQASNTGELFF.